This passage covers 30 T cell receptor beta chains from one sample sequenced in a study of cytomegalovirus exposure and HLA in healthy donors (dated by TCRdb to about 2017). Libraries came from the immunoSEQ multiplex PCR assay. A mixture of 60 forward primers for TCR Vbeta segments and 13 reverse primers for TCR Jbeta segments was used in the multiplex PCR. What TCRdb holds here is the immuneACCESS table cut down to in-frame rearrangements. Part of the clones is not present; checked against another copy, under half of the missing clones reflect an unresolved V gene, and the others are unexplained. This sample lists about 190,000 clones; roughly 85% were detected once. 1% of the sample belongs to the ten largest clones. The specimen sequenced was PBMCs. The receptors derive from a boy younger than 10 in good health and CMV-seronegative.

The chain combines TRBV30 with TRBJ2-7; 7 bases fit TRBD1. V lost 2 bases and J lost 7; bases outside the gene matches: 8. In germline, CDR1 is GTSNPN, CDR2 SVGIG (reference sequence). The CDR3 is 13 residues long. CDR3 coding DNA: TGTGCCTGGAGTTTTACAGGGGAAGGAGAGCAGTACGTC. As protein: CAWSFTGEGEQYV.

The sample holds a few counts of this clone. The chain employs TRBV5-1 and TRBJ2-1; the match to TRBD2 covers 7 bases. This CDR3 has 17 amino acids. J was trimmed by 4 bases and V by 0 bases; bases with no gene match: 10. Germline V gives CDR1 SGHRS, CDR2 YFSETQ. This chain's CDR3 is CASSLARSGELYNEQFF. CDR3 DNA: TGCGCCAGCAGCTTGGCCAGAAGCGGGGAACTATACAATGAGCAGTTCTTC.

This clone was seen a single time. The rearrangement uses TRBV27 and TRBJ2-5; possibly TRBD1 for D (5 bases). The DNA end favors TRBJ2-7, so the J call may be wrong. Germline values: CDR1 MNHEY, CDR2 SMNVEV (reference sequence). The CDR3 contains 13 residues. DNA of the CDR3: TGTGCCAGCAGTTTGACAGATCCCTACGAGCAGTACTTC. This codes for CASSLTDPYEQYF.

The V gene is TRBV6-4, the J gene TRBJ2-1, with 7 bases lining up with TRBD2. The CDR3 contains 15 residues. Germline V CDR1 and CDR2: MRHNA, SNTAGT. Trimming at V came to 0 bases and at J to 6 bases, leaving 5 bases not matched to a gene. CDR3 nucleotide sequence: TGTGCCAGCAGTGACTCGGTAACGGGAGGCAATGAGCAGTTCTTC. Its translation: CASSDSVTGGNEQFF.

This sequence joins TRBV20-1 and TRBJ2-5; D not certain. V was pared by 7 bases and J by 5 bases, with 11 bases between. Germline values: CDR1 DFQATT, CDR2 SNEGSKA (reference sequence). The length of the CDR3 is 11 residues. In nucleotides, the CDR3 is TGCAGTGTAGGCGTCGGGGAGACCCAGTACTTC. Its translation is CSVGVGETQYF.

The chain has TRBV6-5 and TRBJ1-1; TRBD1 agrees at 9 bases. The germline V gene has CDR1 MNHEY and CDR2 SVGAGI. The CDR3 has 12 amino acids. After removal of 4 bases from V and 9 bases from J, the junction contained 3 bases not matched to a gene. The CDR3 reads CASSFTGGQAFF. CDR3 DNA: TGTGCCAGCAGTTTCACAGGGGGCCAAGCTTTCTTT.

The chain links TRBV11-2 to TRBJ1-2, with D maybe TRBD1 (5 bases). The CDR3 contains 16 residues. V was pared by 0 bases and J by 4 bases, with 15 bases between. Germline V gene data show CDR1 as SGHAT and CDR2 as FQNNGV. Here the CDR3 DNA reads TGTGCCAGCAGCTTAGATTCGCAGGGTCCCCTCTATGGCTACACCTTC. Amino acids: CASSLDSQGPLYGYTF. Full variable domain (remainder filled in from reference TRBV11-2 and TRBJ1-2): EAGVAQSPRYKIIEKRQSVAFWCNPISGHATLYWYQQILGQGPKLLIQFQNNGVVDDSQLPKDRFSAERLKGVDSTLKIQPAKLEDSAVYLCASSLDSQGPLYGYTFGSGTRLTVV.

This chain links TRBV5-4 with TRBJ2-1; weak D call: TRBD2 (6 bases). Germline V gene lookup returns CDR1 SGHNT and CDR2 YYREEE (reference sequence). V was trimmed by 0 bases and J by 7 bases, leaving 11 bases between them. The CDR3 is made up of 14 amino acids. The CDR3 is CASSLAGGPNEQFF. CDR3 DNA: TGTGCCAGCAGCTTGGCCGGGGGTCCGAATGAGCAGTTCTTC.

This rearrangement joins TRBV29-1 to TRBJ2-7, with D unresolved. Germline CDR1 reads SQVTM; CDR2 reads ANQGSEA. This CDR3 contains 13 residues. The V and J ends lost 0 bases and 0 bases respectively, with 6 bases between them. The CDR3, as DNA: TGCAGCGTTGAAGAGAAGAGCTCCTACGAGCAGTACTTC. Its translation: CSVEEKSSYEQYF.

CDR3 DNA sequence: TGTGCCAGTGGTCCCTGGACAGGATCTTTCTTT. Amino acids: CASGPWTGSFF. The chain employs TRBV19 and TRBJ1-1; TRBD1 matches 7 bases. This CDR3 spans 11 amino acids. Germline V gene data show CDR1 as LNHDA and CDR2 as SQIVND (reference sequence). Losses at the gene ends were 8 bases for V and 12 bases for J; bases not matched to a gene: 9.

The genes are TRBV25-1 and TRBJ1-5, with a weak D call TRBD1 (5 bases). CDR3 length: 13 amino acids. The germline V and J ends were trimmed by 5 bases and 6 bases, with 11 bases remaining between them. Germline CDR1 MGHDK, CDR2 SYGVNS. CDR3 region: CASSSQGSQPQHF. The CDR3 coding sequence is TGTGCCAGCAGTTCTCAGGGATCTCAGCCCCAGCATTTT.

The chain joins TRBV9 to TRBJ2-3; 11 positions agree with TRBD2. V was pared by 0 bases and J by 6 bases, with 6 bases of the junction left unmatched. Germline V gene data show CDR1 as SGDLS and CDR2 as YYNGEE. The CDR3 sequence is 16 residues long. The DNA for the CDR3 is TGTGCCAGCAGCGTAGGACTTAGCGGGGGGGTGGATACGCAGTATTTT. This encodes CASSVGLSGGVDTQYF.

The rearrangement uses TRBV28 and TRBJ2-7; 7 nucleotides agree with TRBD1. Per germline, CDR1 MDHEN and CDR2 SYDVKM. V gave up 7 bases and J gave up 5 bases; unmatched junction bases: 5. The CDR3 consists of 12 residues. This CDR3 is CASTGQENEQYF. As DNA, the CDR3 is TGTGCCAGCACCGGACAGGAAAACGAGCAGTACTTC.

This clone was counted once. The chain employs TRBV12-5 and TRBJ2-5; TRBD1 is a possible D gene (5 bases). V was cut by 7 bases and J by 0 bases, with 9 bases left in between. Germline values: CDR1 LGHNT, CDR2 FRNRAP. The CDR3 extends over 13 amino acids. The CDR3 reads CASALTDQETQYF. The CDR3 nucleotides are TGTGCTAGTGCTCTGACAGACCAAGAGACCCAGTACTTC.

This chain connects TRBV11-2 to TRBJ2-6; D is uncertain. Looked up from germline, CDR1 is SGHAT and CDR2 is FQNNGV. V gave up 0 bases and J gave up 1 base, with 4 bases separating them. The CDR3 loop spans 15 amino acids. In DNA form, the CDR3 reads TGTGCCAGCAGCTTAGACAGTTCTGGGGCCAACGTCCTGACTTTC. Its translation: CASSLDSSGANVLTF.

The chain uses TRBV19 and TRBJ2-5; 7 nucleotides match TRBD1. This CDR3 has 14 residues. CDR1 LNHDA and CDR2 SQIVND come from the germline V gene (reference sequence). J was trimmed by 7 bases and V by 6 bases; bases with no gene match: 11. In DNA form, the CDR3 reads TGTGCCAGTAGCCGACAGGGTTTTGCTGGGACCCAGTACTTC. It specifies CASSRQGFAGTQYF.

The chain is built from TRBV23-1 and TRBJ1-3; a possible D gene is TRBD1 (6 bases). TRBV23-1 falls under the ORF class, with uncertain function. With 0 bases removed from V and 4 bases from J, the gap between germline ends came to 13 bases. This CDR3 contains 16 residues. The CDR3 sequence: CASSQSTGRIGNTIYF. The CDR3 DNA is TGCGCCAGCAGTCAATCGACAGGCCGTATCGGAAACACCATATATTTT.

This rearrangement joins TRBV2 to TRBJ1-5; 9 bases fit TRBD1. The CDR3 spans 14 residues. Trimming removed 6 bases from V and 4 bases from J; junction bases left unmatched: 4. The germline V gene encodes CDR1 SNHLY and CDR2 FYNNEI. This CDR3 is CASSPGTGNQPQHF. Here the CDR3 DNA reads TGTGCCAGCAGCCCCGGGACAGGGAATCAGCCCCAGCATTTT.

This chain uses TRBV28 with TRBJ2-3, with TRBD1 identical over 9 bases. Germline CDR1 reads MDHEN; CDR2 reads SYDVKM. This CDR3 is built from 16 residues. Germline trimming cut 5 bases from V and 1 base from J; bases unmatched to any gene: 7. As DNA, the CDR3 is TGTGCCAGCAGTACTCACAGGGGGCATGGCACAGATACGCAGTATTTT. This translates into CASSTHRGHGTDTQYF.

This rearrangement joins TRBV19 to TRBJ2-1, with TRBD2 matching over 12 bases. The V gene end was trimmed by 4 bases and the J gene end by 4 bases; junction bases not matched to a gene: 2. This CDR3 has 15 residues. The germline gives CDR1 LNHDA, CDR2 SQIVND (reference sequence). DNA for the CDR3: TGTGCCAGTAGTAAAGGACTAGCGGGGTACAATGAGCAGTTCTTC. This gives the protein CASSKGLAGYNEQFF.

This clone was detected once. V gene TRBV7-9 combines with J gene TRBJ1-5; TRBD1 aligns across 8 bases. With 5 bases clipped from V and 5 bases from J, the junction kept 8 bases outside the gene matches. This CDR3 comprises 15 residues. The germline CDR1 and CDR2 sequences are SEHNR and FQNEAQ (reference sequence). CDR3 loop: CASSGSGTGHQPQHF. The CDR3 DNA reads TGTGCCAGCAGCGGGTCCGGGACAGGTCATCAGCCCCAGCATTTT. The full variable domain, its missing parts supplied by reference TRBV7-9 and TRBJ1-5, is DTGVSQNPRHKITKRGQNVTFRCDPISEHNRLYWYRQTLGQGPEFLTYFQNEAQLEKSRLLSDRFSAERPKGSFSTLEIQRTEQGDSAMYLCASSGSGTGHQPQHFGDGTRLSIL.

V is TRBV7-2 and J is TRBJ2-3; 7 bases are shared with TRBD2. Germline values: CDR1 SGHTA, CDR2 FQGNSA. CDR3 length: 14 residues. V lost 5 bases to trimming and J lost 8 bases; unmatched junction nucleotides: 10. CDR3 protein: CASSRGLPGGTQYF. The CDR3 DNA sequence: TGTGCCAGCAGCAGGGGACTCCCGGGGGGTACGCAGTATTTT.

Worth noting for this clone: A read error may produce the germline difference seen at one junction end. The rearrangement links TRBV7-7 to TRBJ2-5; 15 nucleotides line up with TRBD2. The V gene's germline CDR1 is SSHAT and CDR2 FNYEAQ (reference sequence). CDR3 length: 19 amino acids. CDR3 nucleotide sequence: TGTGCTAGCAGCATGCTCCCGGGACTAGCGGGAGGCAGGCGGGAGACCCAGTACTTC. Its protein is CASSMLPGLAGGRRETQYF.

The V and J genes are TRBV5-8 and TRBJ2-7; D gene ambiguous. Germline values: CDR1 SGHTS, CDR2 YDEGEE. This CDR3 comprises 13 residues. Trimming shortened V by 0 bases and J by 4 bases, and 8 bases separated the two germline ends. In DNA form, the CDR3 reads TGTGCCAGCAGCTTGGTAACAGTTTACGAGCAGTACGTC. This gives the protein CASSLVTVYEQYV.

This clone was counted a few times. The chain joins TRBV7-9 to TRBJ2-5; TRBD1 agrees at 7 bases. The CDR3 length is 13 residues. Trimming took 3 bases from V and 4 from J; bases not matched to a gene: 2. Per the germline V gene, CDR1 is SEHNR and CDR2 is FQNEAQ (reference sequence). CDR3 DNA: TGTGCCAGCAGCTTTTCAGGGGGAGAGACCCAGTACTTC. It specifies CASSFSGGETQYF.

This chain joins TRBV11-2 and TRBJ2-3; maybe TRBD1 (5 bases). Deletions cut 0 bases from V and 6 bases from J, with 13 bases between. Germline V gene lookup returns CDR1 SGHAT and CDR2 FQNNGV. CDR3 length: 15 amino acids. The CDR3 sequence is CASSLDRGYADTQYF. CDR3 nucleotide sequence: TGTGCCAGCAGCTTAGATAGGGGATACGCGGATACGCAGTATTTT.

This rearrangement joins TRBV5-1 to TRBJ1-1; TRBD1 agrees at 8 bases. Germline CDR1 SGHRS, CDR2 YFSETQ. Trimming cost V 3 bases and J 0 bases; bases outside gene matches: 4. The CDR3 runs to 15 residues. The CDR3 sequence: CASSSGQGMNTEAFF. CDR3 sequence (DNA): TGCGCCAGCAGCTCCGGACAGGGAATGAACACTGAAGCTTTCTTT.

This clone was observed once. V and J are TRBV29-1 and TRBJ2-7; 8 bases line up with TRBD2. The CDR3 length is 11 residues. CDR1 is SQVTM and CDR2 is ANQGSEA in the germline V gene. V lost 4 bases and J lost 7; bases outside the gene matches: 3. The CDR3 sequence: CSVAGGCEQYF. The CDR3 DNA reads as TGCAGCGTTGCGGGGGGGTGTGAGCAGTACTTC.

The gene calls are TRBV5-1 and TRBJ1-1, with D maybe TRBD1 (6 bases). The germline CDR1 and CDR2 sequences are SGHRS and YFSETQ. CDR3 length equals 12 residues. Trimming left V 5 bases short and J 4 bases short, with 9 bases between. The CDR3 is CASRRGRTEAFF. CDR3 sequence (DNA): TGCGCCAGCAGGCGGGGGCGCACTGAAGCTTTCTTT.

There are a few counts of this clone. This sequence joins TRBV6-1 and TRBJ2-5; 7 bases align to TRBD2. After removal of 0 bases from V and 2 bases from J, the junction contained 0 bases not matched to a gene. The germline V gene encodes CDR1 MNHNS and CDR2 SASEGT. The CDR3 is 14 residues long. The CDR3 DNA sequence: TGTGCCAGCAGTGAAGCGGGGGGGCAAGAGACCCAGTACTTC. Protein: CASSEAGGQETQYF.